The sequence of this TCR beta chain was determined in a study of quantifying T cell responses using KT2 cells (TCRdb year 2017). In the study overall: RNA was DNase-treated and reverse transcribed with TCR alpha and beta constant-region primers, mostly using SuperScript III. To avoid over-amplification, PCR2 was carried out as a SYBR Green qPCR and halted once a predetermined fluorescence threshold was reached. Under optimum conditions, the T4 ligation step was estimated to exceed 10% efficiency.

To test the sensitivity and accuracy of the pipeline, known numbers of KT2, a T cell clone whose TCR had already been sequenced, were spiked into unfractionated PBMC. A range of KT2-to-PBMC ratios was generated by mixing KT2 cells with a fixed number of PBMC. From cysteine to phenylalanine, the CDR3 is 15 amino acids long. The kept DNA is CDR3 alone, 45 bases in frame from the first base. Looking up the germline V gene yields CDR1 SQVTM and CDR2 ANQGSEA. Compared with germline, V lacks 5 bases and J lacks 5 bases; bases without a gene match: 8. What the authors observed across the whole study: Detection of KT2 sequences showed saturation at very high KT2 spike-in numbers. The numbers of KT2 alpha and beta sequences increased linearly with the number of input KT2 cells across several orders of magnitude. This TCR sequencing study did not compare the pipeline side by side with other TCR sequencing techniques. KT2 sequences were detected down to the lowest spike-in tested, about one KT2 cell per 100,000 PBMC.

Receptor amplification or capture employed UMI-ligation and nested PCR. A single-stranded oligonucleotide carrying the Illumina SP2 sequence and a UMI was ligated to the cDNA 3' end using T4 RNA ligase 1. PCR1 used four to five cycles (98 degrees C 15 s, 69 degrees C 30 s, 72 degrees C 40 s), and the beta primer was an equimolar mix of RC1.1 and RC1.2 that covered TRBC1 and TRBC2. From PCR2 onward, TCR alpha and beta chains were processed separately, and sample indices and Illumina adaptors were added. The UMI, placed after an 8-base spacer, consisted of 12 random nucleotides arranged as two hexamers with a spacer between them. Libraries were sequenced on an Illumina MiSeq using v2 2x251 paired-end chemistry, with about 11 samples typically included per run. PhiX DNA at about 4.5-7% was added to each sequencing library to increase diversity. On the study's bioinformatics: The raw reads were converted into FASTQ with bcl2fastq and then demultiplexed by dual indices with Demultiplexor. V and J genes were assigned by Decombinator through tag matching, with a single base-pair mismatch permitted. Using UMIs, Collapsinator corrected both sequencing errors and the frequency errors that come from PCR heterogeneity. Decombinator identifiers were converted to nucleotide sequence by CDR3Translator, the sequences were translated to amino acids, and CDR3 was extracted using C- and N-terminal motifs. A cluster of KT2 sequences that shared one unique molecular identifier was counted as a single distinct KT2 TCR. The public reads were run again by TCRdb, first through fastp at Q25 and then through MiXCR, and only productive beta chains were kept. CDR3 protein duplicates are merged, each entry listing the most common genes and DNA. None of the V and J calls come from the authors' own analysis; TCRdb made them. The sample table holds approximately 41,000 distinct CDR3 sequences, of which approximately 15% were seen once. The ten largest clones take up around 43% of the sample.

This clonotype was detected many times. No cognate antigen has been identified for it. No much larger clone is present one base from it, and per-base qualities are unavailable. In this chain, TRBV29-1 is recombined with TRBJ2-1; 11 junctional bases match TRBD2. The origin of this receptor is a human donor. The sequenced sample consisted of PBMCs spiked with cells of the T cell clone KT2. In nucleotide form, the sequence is TGCAGCGTTCCCCCGGGACTAGCGGCTGACAATGAGCAGTTCTTC. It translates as CSVPPGLAADNEQFF.